This T cell receptor (beta chain) was identified during a study of cytomegalovirus exposure and HLA in healthy donors. For the study at large: Early released data had tens of millions of unique TCRs, all coming from HLA-typed donors.

Overall study findings and caveats: Being productive about 90% or about 30% of the time was typical of most TCR beta V segments in an earlier analysis.

The PCR made use of 60 Vbeta and 13 Jbeta primers. Profiled with immunoSEQ multiplex PCR; TCRdb holds only in-frame clones, not every one. This sample has fewer than 250,000 clones, with about 83% found just once. Comments on this clone: Its antigen is as yet unknown.

Donors sampled were nominally healthy, though unrecorded immune exposures were likely. Per the germline V gene, CDR1 is SGDLS and CDR2 is YYNGEE. CDR3 length: 15 residues. The V end lost 0 bases, the J end lost 1 base, and 7 bases lay between the germline ends. This chain connects TRBV9 to TRBJ2-2, with no clear D. The sequence derives from a human donor in good health. The sample comprised PBMCs. CDR3 protein: CASSVVTGNTGELFF. The DNA for the CDR3 is TGTGCCAGCAGCGTAGTCACGGGGAACACCGGGGAGCTGTTTTTT.